Presented here are 16 T cell receptor beta chains from one specimen sequenced in a study of shared clonotypes between healthy human individuals. Method: immunoSEQ multiplex PCR; TCRdb's copy keeps in-frame clones and lacks some. The data show millions of clones, about 93% seen once. CD45RO-negative CD8 cells positively selected for CCR7 made up the naive population, which excluded terminally differentiated effector memory CD45RA+ cells. The material sequenced was naive CD8+ T cells from PBMCs. These receptors were collected from a man aged 18 to 35 in good health. Some clones in this sample may be carry-over from other donors' samples.

This clone has only a few counts. The chain carries TRBV30 and TRBJ1-1, with TRBD1 identical over 7 bases. This CDR3 comprises 13 residues. Germline loops: CDR1 GTSNPN, CDR2 SVGIG (reference sequence). The junction had 10 bases not matched to a gene; V was cut back by 2 bases and J by 10 bases. CDR3 sequence (DNA): TGTGCCTGGAGTCCGCCAGGGGGAGTGGCAGCTTTCTTT. This encodes CAWSPPGGVAAFF.

This clone has just one count. The CDR3 coding sequence is TGTGCCAGCAGCCCTGCGGACTTTACCTATGGCTACACCTTC. Its translation: CASSPADFTYGYTF. The chain links TRBV9 to TRBJ1-2; D remains ambiguous. The V end lost 4 bases, the J end lost 4 bases, and 14 bases lay between the germline ends. This CDR3 comprises 14 residues. Germline lookup yields CDR1 SGDLS and CDR2 YYNGEE. The full variable domain, its missing parts supplied by reference TRBV9 and TRBJ1-2, is DSGVTQTPKHLITATGQRVTLRCSPRSGDLSVYWYQQSLDQGLQFLIQYYNGEERAKGNILERFSAQQFPDLHSELNLSSLELGDSALYFCASSPADFTYGYTFGSGTRLTVV.

This clone was picked up a small number of times. The same CDR3 also results from other DNA sequences found in this sample. The chain has TRBV27 and TRBJ2-7; 11 bases align to TRBD1. Losses at the gene ends were 1 base for V and 2 bases for J; bases not matched to a gene: 1. Germline values: CDR1 MNHEY, CDR2 SMNVEV (reference sequence). This CDR3 region has 15 residues. The CDR3 DNA is TGTGCCAGCAGTTTATTGGGACAGGGGGCCTACGAGCAGTACTTC. This sequence encodes CASSLLGQGAYEQYF.

J is TRBJ2-2 and V is TRBV27; 15 bases fit TRBD2. J was trimmed by 6 bases and V by 8 bases; bases with no gene match: 10. CDR3 length: 17 amino acids. CDR1 is MNHEY, CDR2 SMNVEV, per germline (reference sequence). The CDR3 bases are TGTGCCAGCGCCCGACAGGGGACTAGCGGGAGGTCCGGGGAGCTGTTTTTT. Its protein product is CASARQGTSGRSGELFF.

The chain couples TRBV5-1 to TRBJ2-7; D is undetermined. Germline V lookup: CDR1 SGHRS, CDR2 YFSETQ. V lost 4 bases and J lost 6, with 11 bases in between. The CDR3 runs 12 residues. CDR3: CASSPAGAEQYF. The DNA of the CDR3 is TGCGCCAGCAGCCCGGCTGGAGCCGAGCAGTACTTC.

In its sample, this clone was seen a few times. This chain connects TRBV29-1 to TRBJ1-1; D gene ambiguous. Germline V CDR1 and CDR2: SQVTM, ANQGSEA. This CDR3 comprises 10 residues. Trimming removed 3 bases from V and 9 bases from J, with 8 bases in between. As DNA, the CDR3 is TGCAGCGTTGAGGCAGTCAAAGCTTTCTTT. Amino acids: CSVEAVKAFF.

Concerning this clone: Within the sample, other DNA sequences also encode this same CDR3. This sequence joins TRBV7-9 and TRBJ1-5; D not resolved. The CDR3 sequence is 12 residues long. Germline values: CDR1 SEHNR, CDR2 FQNEAQ (reference sequence). V lost 3 bases to trimming and J lost 2 bases, with 2 bases between them. The CDR3 here is CASSFGNQPQHF. For the CDR3, the DNA is TGTGCCAGCAGCTTTGGCAATCAGCCCCAGCATTTT.

V usage is TRBV14 and J usage is TRBJ2-5, with TRBD2 matching 10 bases. The V segment lost 4 bases and the J segment 2 bases; nucleotides outside the gene matches: 4. This CDR3 is built from 15 residues. Germline V CDR1 and CDR2: SGHDN, FVKESK. The CDR3 region is CASSLGLAVQETQYF. The CDR3 DNA is TGTGCCAGCAGCCTCGGACTAGCGGTACAAGAGACCCAGTACTTC.

The J gene is TRBJ2-3, the V gene TRBV7-3; the match to TRBD2 covers 15 bases. After removal of 1 base from V and 3 bases from J, the junction contained 5 bases not matched to a gene. This CDR3 comprises 18 residues. Germline V gives CDR1 SGHTA, CDR2 FQGTGA. The CDR3 loop is CASSLIGLAGGPTDTQYF. Written as DNA, the CDR3 is TGTGCCAGCAGCTTAATAGGACTAGCGGGAGGGCCAACAGATACGCAGTATTTT.

V usage is TRBV28 and J usage is TRBJ2-1, with 11 bases lining up with TRBD2. The CDR3 length is 15 residues. From germline, CDR1 is MDHEN and CDR2 SYDVKM. The trim removed 3 bases at V and 7 bases at J, leaving 5 bases unmatched. The CDR3 DNA is TGTGCCAGCAGTTTCACTAGCGGGAGACAAAATGAGCAGTTCTTC. The encoded protein is CASSFTSGRQNEQFF.

V is TRBV4-1 and J is TRBJ2-7; 9 nucleotides line up with TRBD1. V was pared by 2 bases and J by 9 bases, with 2 bases of the junction left unmatched. The germline V gene encodes CDR1 MGHRA and CDR2 YSYEKL. CDR3 length equals 12 residues. The chain's CDR3 is CASSQTGGGQYF. For the CDR3, the DNA is TGCGCCAGCAGCCAAACAGGGGGCGGGCAGTACTTC.

This sequence joins TRBV27 and TRBJ1-2; perhaps TRBD1 as D (6 bases). Germline loops: CDR1 MNHEY, CDR2 SMNVEV (reference sequence). V was shortened by 4 bases and J by 4 bases, with 13 bases between the two germline ends. The CDR3 contains 14 residues. CDR3 coding DNA: TGTGCCAGCAGTTATTGGGGGCCTGGCTATGGCTACACCTTC. The encoded protein is CASSYWGPGYGYTF.

A remark on this clone: Other DNA sequences in this specimen translate into the identical CDR3. J is TRBJ2-2 and V is TRBV28; unclear D gene. CDR3 length equals 12 residues. Trimming pared 3 bases from V and 7 bases from J, leaving 6 bases between. The germline V gene encodes CDR1 MDHEN and CDR2 SYDVKM. The CDR3, as DNA: TGTGCCAGCAGTTTGCCTGGCGGGGAGCTGTTTTTT. It yields the protein CASSLPGGELFF. Together with reference TRBV28 and TRBJ2-2, the CDR3 gives the full variable domain: DVKVTQSSRYLVKRTGEKVFLECVQDMDHENMFWYRQDPGLGLRLIYFSYDVKMKEKGDIPEGYSVSREKKERFSLILESASTNQTSMYLCASSLPGGELFFGEGSRLTVL.

The V call is TRBV23-1, the J call TRBJ2-7, with 9 bases that match TRBD1. TRBV23-1 is an open reading frame whose function is uncertain. The junction had 6 bases not matched to a gene; V was cut back by 0 bases and J by 6 bases. The CDR3 length is 15 residues. CDR3 sequence reads: CASSQSPTGGCEQYF. The CDR3 nucleotides read TGCGCCAGCAGTCAATCTCCGACAGGGGGTTGCGAGCAGTACTTC.

CDR3 DNA sequence: TGTGCCAGCAGTTTTCGGTCGCGACAGCTAGAGACCCAGTACTTC. This codes for CASSFRSRQLETQYF. The chain uses TRBV28 and TRBJ2-5, with D tentatively TRBD1 (5 bases). The V and J ends lost 3 bases and 4 bases respectively, with 15 bases between them. This CDR3 spans 15 amino acids. CDR1 MDHEN and CDR2 SYDVKM come from the germline V gene.

This clone has only a few counts. The CDR3 bases are TGCGCCAGCCACGGGCAGAATGAAGCTTTCTTT. The encoded protein is CASHGQNEAFF. The chain joins TRBV10-2 to TRBJ1-1; D gene ambiguous. Germline assignment: CDR1 WSHSY and CDR2 SAAADI. This CDR3 contains 11 residues. Trimming took 8 bases from V and 7 from J, leaving 11 bases between them.